These 10 T cell receptor beta chains originate from one sample sequenced in a study of cytomegalovirus exposure and HLA in healthy donors (dated by TCRdb to the late 2010s). Library preparation used the immunoSEQ multiplex PCR assay. For the multiplex PCR, a mixture combining 60 forward primers for TCR Vbeta segments and 13 reverse primers for TCR Jbeta segments was used. Imported from immuneACCESS, the table was reduced by TCRdb to in-frame sequences with V and J called. These copies leave out some clones; in studies compared against another copy, an unresolved V gene accounts for under half, and the cause of the remainder is not known. The sample table records around 200,000 clones; 82% of these occur just once. The leading ten clones occupy 2.5% to 3.5% of the sample. Sequenced material: PBMCs. The source of these receptors is a woman in her thirties or forties in good health and CMV-seronegative.

The chain uses TRBV5-1 and TRBJ2-3, with TRBD2 as a possible D gene (5 bases). The CDR3 spans 14 residues. Trimming removed 3 bases from V and 6 bases from J, with 14 bases in between. Germline V CDR1 and CDR2: SGHRS, YFSETQ. CDR3 in DNA: TGCGCCAGCAGCTCGGACTCGCCTCGGGATACGCAGTATTTT. Translation gives CASSSDSPRDTQYF.

The chain employs TRBV4-1 and TRBJ1-2, with 8 bases lining up with TRBD1. Trimming at V came to 0 bases and at J to 5 bases, leaving 11 bases not matched to a gene. CDR1 is MGHRA and CDR2 is YSYEKL in the germline V gene. The CDR3 has 17 residues. The CDR3 nucleotides read TGCGCCAGCAGCCAAGAGGACAGGGTAGAACGTTGGTATGGCTACACCTTC. It encodes CASSQEDRVERWYGYTF.

This clone was counted a few times. This chain uses TRBV6-1 with TRBJ1-2; TRBD1 might be the D (6 bases). The germline gives CDR1 MNHNS, CDR2 SASEGT. CDR3 length equals 12 residues. Trimming removed 8 bases at V and 4 bases at J, with 11 bases between. In DNA, the CDR3 is TGTGCCAGCGAGGGACATCCCTATGGCTACACCTTC. Amino acid sequence: CASEGHPYGYTF.

V usage is TRBV7-9 and J usage is TRBJ1-1; D unclear. V was cut by 3 bases and J by 7 bases, with 6 bases left in between. The CDR3 spans 11 residues. Germline lookup yields CDR1 SEHNR and CDR2 FQNEAQ (reference sequence). The DNA for the CDR3 is TGTGCCAGCAGCTTCCAGGTTGAAGCTTTCTTT. This codes for CASSFQVEAFF.

The rearrangement uses TRBV5-1 and TRBJ2-5, with a weak D call TRBD1 (7 bases). Trimming removed 4 bases from V and 4 bases from J, with 17 bases in between. Germline V gene lookup returns CDR1 SGHRS and CDR2 YFSETQ. The CDR3 has 15 amino acids. The CDR3, as DNA: TGCGCCAGCAGCCCCGGACCCCAGGGGGGAGAGACCCAGTACTTC. The encoded protein is CASSPGPQGGETQYF.

This sequence joins TRBV18 and TRBJ2-5, with D unclear. The CDR3 consists of 14 residues. V lost 1 base and J 0 bases, leaving 6 bases between the germline ends. The germline V gene encodes CDR1 KGHSH and CDR2 LQKENI. The CDR3 protein is CASSPLLDQETQYF. The CDR3 DNA reads TGTGCCAGCTCACCACTTTTAGACCAAGAGACCCAGTACTTC.

This clone was seen only once. This chain links TRBV7-9 with TRBJ2-1; 7 nucleotides line up with TRBD1. After removal of 7 bases from V and 3 bases from J, the junction contained 9 bases not matched to a gene. Germline V gives CDR1 SEHNR, CDR2 FQNEAQ (reference sequence). The CDR3 has 15 residues. In DNA form, the CDR3 reads TGTGCCAGCACCCCTTTTGGGGACAGCTACAATGAGCAGTTCTTC. It translates to CASTPFGDSYNEQFF.

This chain joins TRBV27 and TRBJ2-6; D gene uncertain. With 10 bases removed from V and 0 bases from J, the gap between germline ends came to 10 bases. The CDR3 consists of 14 residues. Germline assignment: CDR1 MNHEY and CDR2 SMNVEV (reference sequence). The DNA of the CDR3 is TGTGCCACCCGCTATAGCTCTGGGGCCAACGTCCTGACTTTC. Its protein product is CATRYSSGANVLTF.

The chain uses TRBV7-8 and TRBJ1-2; 7 bases fit TRBD1. From germline, CDR1 is SGHVS and CDR2 FQNEAQ. The CDR3 has 15 amino acids. After removal of 5 bases from V and 0 bases from J, the junction contained 6 bases not matched to a gene. The CDR3 DNA sequence: TGTGCCAGCAGCGCTACAGGGGCCGCTAACTATGGCTACACCTTC. Its protein product is CASSATGAANYGYTF.

This clone was counted between two and nine times. The V call is TRBV30, the J call TRBJ2-5; 10 positions match TRBD2. V lost 3 bases to trimming and J lost 4 bases; unmatched junction nucleotides: 5. Germline values: CDR1 GTSNPN, CDR2 SVGIG (reference sequence). CDR3 length: 14 amino acids. DNA for the CDR3: TGTGCCTGGAGGGAAGCGGGAGGGAGAGAGACCCAGTACTTC. This sequence encodes CAWREAGGRETQYF. The variable domain in full, with the rest retrieved from reference TRBV30 and TRBJ2-5, is SQTIHQWPATLVQPVGSPLSLECTVEGTSNPNLYWYRQAAGRGLQLLFYSVGIGQISSEVPQNLSASRPQDRQFILSSKKLLLSDSGFYLCAWREAGGRETQYFGPGTRLLVL.